This section outlines one T cell receptor beta chain sequence together with its context. The data derive from a study of cytomegalovirus exposure and HLA in healthy donors. A multiplex PCR was run with 60 Vbeta primers and 13 Jbeta primers. Some clones are missing from TCRdb's copy, which holds only in-frame ones; the method was immunoSEQ multiplex PCR. Counted here are about 160,000 clones, 60% to 85% occurring once; the ten biggest clones make up 2.5% to 3%. The CDR3 spans 16 residues. V was clipped by 5 bases and J by 4 bases; unmatched bases: 12. CDR1 is LNHNV, CDR2 YYDKDF, per germline (reference sequence).

The rearrangement links TRBV15 to TRBJ2-5; 8 bases align to TRBD2. Sequenced: PBMCs. The clonotype originates from a woman between 45 and 60 years old in good health and CMV-seropositive. The CDR3 here is CATSAPGTSTGETQYF. The CDR3, as DNA: TGTGCCACCAGCGCCCCCGGGACTAGTACTGGAGAGACCCAGTACTTC.